Listed below are T cell receptor beta chains from one sample, sequenced in a study of cytomegalovirus exposure and HLA in healthy donors. The repertoire was sequenced with immunoSEQ multiplex PCR; TCRdb's copy has only in-frame clones and lacks some. The repertoire consists of more than 200,000 clones, with roughly 82% occurring once and the leading ten covering 5.5% to 7.5%. Sequenced sample: PBMCs. All receptors derive from a man aged 40-50 years in good health and CMV-seropositive. Each CDR3 is given without its conserved first and last residue. Each record gives: J gene, V gene, CDR3 protein.

>TRBJ2-1|TRBV5-1
ASSFQGRASGRDEQF
>TRBJ1-5|TRBV10-3
AISDTGGQPQH
>TRBJ1-1|TRBV6-5
ASRGAGTEAF
>TRBJ1-5|TRBV7-8
ASSLTTGANQPQH
>TRBJ1-5|TRBV7-9
ASSSPGPNQPQH
>TRBJ2-5|TRBV7-7
ASSLKGAVGETQY
>TRBJ1-5|TRBV2
ASKPHRNTDNQPQH
>TRBJ2-7|TRBV6-5
ASSLPLPQGYEQY
>TRBJ1-5|TRBV5-6
ASSLAGLGNQPQH
>TRBJ1-5|TRBV4-1
ASSQDRSNQPQH
>TRBJ2-1|TRBV12-2
ASRLALPRGYNEQF
>TRBJ2-5|TRBV4-1
ASSQDIGGWGTQY
>TRBJ1-1|TRBV29-1
SVAGRVSNFEAF
>TRBJ2-3|TRBV10-2
ASSPADTQY
>TRBJ2-3|TRBV7-2
ASSSRLDTQY
>TRBJ2-7|TRBV9
ASSVYQGGYEQY
>TRBJ2-1|TRBV19
ASSRSRSSYNEQF
>TRBJ1-1|TRBV7-9
ASSLAGQGAF
>TRBJ2-3|TRBV6-5
ATTSRVDTQY
>.|TRBV4-1
ASSQLGLADFSYEQY
>TRBJ1-2|TRBV5-4
ASSAGTGKIDYGYT
>TRBJ2-3|TRBV9
ASSVRGWDTQY
>TRBJ2-7|TRBV18
ASSRQGITYEQY
>TRBJ1-5|TRBV18
ASSPSGNQPQH
>TRBJ2-1|TRBV10-1
ASTPLGVGSRNEQF
>TRBJ2-2|TRBV4-1
ASSQEGLAGEGELF
>TRBJ1-4|TRBV6-6
ASSNTGQGSEKLF
>TRBJ2-2|TRBV9
ASSVEETIIPGELF
>TRBJ1-4|TRBV30
ASTGDATNEKLF
>TRBJ1-2|TRBV11-2
ASSSFVGGYGYT
>TRBJ1-1|TRBV5-8
ASSLGTGKGTEAF
>TRBJ2-1|TRBV10-3
AISEPGQGSSEQF
>TRBJ1-5|TRBV30
AWSKPGTGYQPQH
>TRBJ2-1|TRBV4-3
ASSQPTKGNEQF
>TRBJ1-1|TRBV29-1
SVTRGKWAEAF
>TRBJ2-1|TRBV4-1
ASSQDYRREGSEQF
>TRBJ1-3|TRBV7-9
ASSLNGYTIY
>TRBJ1-2|TRBV7-9
ASSSTTANYGYT
>TRBJ2-3|TRBV6-5
ASKSQGATDTQY
>TRBJ1-1|TRBV2
ASRHRGLNTEAF
>TRBJ2-7|TRBV7-6
ASSGTSYEQY
>TRBJ2-3|TRBV10-1
ASSEILADTQY
>TRBJ1-1|TRBV2
ASDQGAGEAF
>TRBJ1-1|TRBV6-1
ASRVTVNTEAF
>TRBJ1-1|TRBV5-6
ASSLGGAGRTEAF
>TRBJ2-5|TRBV7-3
ASSSSPQETQY
>TRBJ2-1|TRBV4-1
ASSQASGPYNEQF
>TRBJ2-3|TRBV13
ASSLTGTSVSTDTQY
>TRBJ2-1|TRBV5-1
ASSLRPGDPNNEQF
>TRBJ2-2|TRBV19
ASSIGGRVRTGELF
>TRBJ1-1|TRBV6-1
ASSEGRGTEAF
>TRBJ2-2|TRBV7-9
ATGPPLAGVGELF
>TRBJ2-2|TRBV30
AWSRGAGPYTGELF
>TRBJ2-5|TRBV6-6
ASSASRTSGETQY
>TRBJ2-1|TRBV7-9
ASSPGGQGWAYNEQF
>TRBJ2-5|TRBV5-5
ASSLRDRGETQY
>TRBJ2-7|TRBV6-1
AGGVYEQY
>TRBJ2-3|TRBV4-2
ASSRAGVAPDTQY
>TRBJ2-2|TRBV13
ASSFGGGTGELF
>TRBJ2-5|TRBV18
ASSPTSNGGAYQETQY